These 18 T cell receptor beta chains share one sample of origin, sequenced in a study of T cells in Graves' hyperthyroidism and ophthalmopathy. Regions amplified from RNA transcripts were the TCR beta CDR3 regions. During a first-round RT-PCR of the TCR CDR3, the HTBI primer set was used. A single record per CDR3 protein comes from TCRdb applying MiXCR to the multiplex PCR reads. The sample contains fewer than 850,000 distinct CDR3 sequences, 15% to 20% of which appear only once. Specimen: blood. Every receptor here comes from a man aged 45-65 years with Graves' hyperthyroidism.

This clonotype has more than one count but fewer than ten. The chain recombines TRBV29-1 with TRBJ2-7; 8 bases line up with TRBD2. CDR1 SQVTM and CDR2 ANQGSEA come from the germline V gene. The V gene end was trimmed by 3 bases and the J gene end by 2 bases; junction bases not matched to a gene: 6. The CDR3 covers 14 residues. The CDR3 here is CSVDIAGIPYEQYF. The CDR3 DNA follows: TGCAGCGTTGATATAGCGGGAATCCCCTACGAGCAGTACTTC.

The CDR3 region is CASTAGGANVLTF. The CDR3 region has the DNA TGTGCCAGCACCGCTGGGGGGGCCAACGTCCTGACTTTC. V gene TRBV28 combines with J gene TRBJ2-6; D gene ambiguous. This CDR3 is built from 13 residues. Looked up from germline, CDR1 is MDHEN and CDR2 is SYDVKM. V gave up 7 bases and J gave up 4 bases, with 8 bases separating them.

This clonotype was observed at least ten times. The CDR3 spells CSARISGGIGTQYF. CDR3 nucleotides: TGCAGTGCTAGGATATCAGGGGGCATCGGGACCCAGTACTTC. The rearrangement joins TRBV20-1 to TRBJ2-5, with TRBD1 matching 8 bases. Trimming removed 3 bases from V and 7 bases from J; junction bases left unmatched: 10. The CDR3 covers 14 residues. CDR1 and CDR2 from the germline V gene are DFQATT and SNEGSKA (reference sequence).

The genes are TRBV7-2 and TRBJ2-7; TRBD1 aligns across 9 bases. Germline loops: CDR1 SGHTA, CDR2 FQGNSA. This CDR3 spans 15 amino acids. V lost 4 bases and J lost 4; bases outside the gene matches: 8. The CDR3 loop reads CASSSEQGALYEQYF. The DNA for the CDR3 is TGTGCCAGCAGCTCGGAACAGGGGGCGTTATACGAGCAGTACTTC. Together with reference TRBV7-2 and TRBJ2-7, the CDR3 gives the full variable domain: GAGVSQSPSNKVTEKGKDVELRCDPISGHTALYWYRQSLGQGLEFLIYFQGNSAPDKSGLPSDRFSAERTGGSVSTLTIQRTQQEDSAVYLCASSSEQGALYEQYFGPGTRLTVT.

A few counts support this clonotype. The CDR3 here is CSARVAGEVNEQFF. CDR3 coding DNA: TGCAGTGCTAGAGTTGCGGGAGAGGTCAATGAGCAGTTCTTC. This chain joins TRBV20-1 and TRBJ2-1; 7 bases match TRBD2. Per germline, CDR1 DFQATT and CDR2 SNEGSKA (reference sequence). The trim removed 1 base at V and 6 bases at J, leaving 6 bases unmatched. The CDR3 is 14 residues long.

This clonotype was counted ten times or more. V is TRBV11-2 and J is TRBJ2-1, with D possibly TRBD2 on 5 matching bases. Germline values: CDR1 SGHAT, CDR2 FQNNGV. This CDR3 is built from 18 residues. Deletions cut 1 base from V and 0 bases from J, with 16 bases between. The CDR3 nucleotides are TGTGCCAGCAGCTTAGTCGGTCTAGCTGATAGCTCCTACAATGAGCAGTTCTTC. It yields the protein CASSLVGLADSSYNEQFF.

This clonotype was picked up many times. The chain employs TRBV12-3 or TRBV12-4 and TRBJ1-2, with 10 bases fitting TRBD1. This CDR3 is built from 14 residues. J gave up 8 bases and V 4 bases, and 7 bases lay outside the gene matches. In DNA, the CDR3 is TGTGCCAGCAGTTCCAGACAGGGGGCGTGGGGCTACACCTTC. This sequence encodes CASSSRQGAWGYTF.

The rearrangement joins TRBV7-3 to TRBJ2-2; 10 bases agree with TRBD2. Germline trimming cut 2 bases from V and 4 bases from J; bases unmatched to any gene: 4. The germline V gene encodes CDR1 SGHTA and CDR2 FQGTGA. The CDR3 contains 16 residues. DNA for the CDR3: TGTGCCAGCAGCTTACTAGCGGGAGTGGGCACCGGGGAGCTGTTTTTT. Translating it yields CASSLLAGVGTGELFF.

The table lists this clonotype with a few counts. The CDR3 sequence: CASSPWDNSYNEQFF. The CDR3 coding sequence is TGTGCCAGCAGCCCCTGGGACAACTCATACAATGAGCAGTTCTTC. The chain combines TRBV9 with TRBJ2-1; possibly TRBD1 for D (6 bases). The CDR3 totals 15 residues. CDR1 is SGDLS, CDR2 YYNGEE, per germline. V lost 4 bases, J lost 4 bases, and 15 bases lay in between.

This clonotype came up a few times. A clone one base away is much larger, so this may be a read error. The CDR3 nucleotides are TGTGCCAGCAGCTTAGCGATGGGCAATCAGCCCCAGCATTTT. This encodes CASSLAMGNQPQHF. The chain recombines TRBV7-9 with TRBJ1-5; D is ambiguous. The V gene's germline CDR1 is SEHNR and CDR2 FQNEAQ (reference sequence). The CDR3 length is 14 residues. V shed 0 bases and J shed 2 bases, with 5 bases lying between them.

This sequence joins TRBV19 and TRBJ2-7; D unresolved. This CDR3 spans 14 amino acids. Looked up from germline, CDR1 is LNHDA and CDR2 is SQIVND (reference sequence). Trimming shortened V by 9 bases and J by 1 base, and 16 bases separated the two germline ends. DNA of the CDR3: TGTGCCAGCAGAGCAGGTAGGGAATCCTACGAGCAGTACTTC. This gives the protein CASRAGRESYEQYF.

J is TRBJ2-2 and V is TRBV19, with TRBD1 identical over 10 bases. The V gene end was trimmed by 8 bases and the J gene end by 3 bases; junction bases not matched to a gene: 3. The V gene's germline CDR1 is LNHDA and CDR2 SQIVND (reference sequence). This CDR3 contains 14 residues. In DNA form, the CDR3 reads TGTGCCAGTCGACAGGGGGCGGACACCGGGGAGCTGTTTTTT. It encodes CASRQGADTGELFF.

This clonotype was recorded many times. The CDR3: CASRGGSRLYNEQFF. CDR3 DNA sequence: TGTGCCAGCAGGGGGGGTTCTCGACTCTACAATGAGCAGTTCTTC. The chain combines TRBV12-3 or TRBV12-4 with TRBJ2-1; the D gene is possibly TRBD2 (6 bases). The CDR3 contains 15 residues. Trimming took 6 bases from V and 3 from J, leaving 15 bases between them.

Ten or more counts support this clonotype. V and J are TRBV5-1 and TRBJ1-1; the D is unclear. V lost 0 bases and J 1 base, leaving 7 bases between the germline ends. The germline CDR1 and CDR2 sequences are SGHRS and YFSETQ. This CDR3 contains 14 residues. The CDR3 bases are TGCGCCAGCAGCTTGGGGGTGTCGAACACTGAAGCTTTCTTT. Translated, it gives CASSLGVSNTEAFF. The entire variable domain, with the rest obtained from reference TRBV5-1 and TRBJ1-1, is as follows: KAGVTQTPRYLIKTRGQQVTLSCSPISGHRSVSWYQQTPGQGLQFLFEYFSETQRNKGNFPGRFSGRQFSNSRSEMNVSTLELGDSALYLCASSLGVSNTEAFFGQGTRLTVV.

This clonotype was recorded many times. The chain recombines TRBV10-3 with TRBJ2-7; D possibly corresponds to TRBD1 (5 bases). Deletions cut 6 bases from V and 7 bases from J, with 7 bases between. CDR3 length: 10 amino acids. In germline, CDR1 is ENHRY, CDR2 SYGVKD. The CDR3 here is CAIRGEEQYF. DNA of the CDR3: TGTGCCATCAGAGGGGAAGAGCAGTACTTC.

This clonotype was recorded a few times. V usage is TRBV9 and J usage is TRBJ2-7, with a weak D call TRBD2 (6 bases). V lost 4 bases to trimming and J lost 0 bases, with 14 bases between them. The CDR3 has 15 amino acids. Germline V gene sequence: CDR1 SGDLS, CDR2 YYNGEE. CDR3 nucleotides: TGTGCCAGCAGCTGGGGGTGGGACTTCTCCTACGAGCAGTACTTC. It specifies CASSWGWDFSYEQYF.

Points on this clonotype: The conserved phenylalanine or tryptophan normally closing the CDR3 is absent here, so this likely arose from a read error. V is TRBV27 and J is TRBJ1-1; D call uncertain. Deletions cut 4 bases from V and 0 bases from J, with 18 bases between. In germline, CDR1 is MNHEY, CDR2 SMNVEV (reference sequence). CDR3 length equals 17 residues. In nucleotides, the CDR3 is TGTGCCAGCAGTTCAACCCGTCTTTCGGGGTTGAACACTGAAGCTTTCTCT. This gives the protein CASSSTRLSGLNTEAFS.

The genes are TRBV10-1 and TRBJ2-5, with 11 bases that match TRBD2. Losses at the gene ends were 6 bases for V and 2 bases for J; bases not matched to a gene: 14. The CDR3 covers 18 residues. Germline assignment: CDR1 WNHNN and CDR2 SYGVQD (reference sequence). The CDR3 DNA sequence: TGCGCCAGCAGCGACTTCGGGCTAGCGGGAGGTCAACAAGAGACCCAGTACTTC. It specifies CASSDFGLAGGQQETQYF.